These 2 T cell receptor beta chains came from one sample sequenced in a study of T cells in Graves' hyperthyroidism and ophthalmopathy. Amplification of TCR beta CDR3 regions used RNA as the template. Carried out on the TCR CDR3, a first-round RT-PCR used the HTBI primer set. TCRdb processed the multiplex PCR reads anew with MiXCR; each CDR3 protein has one entry. The table includes about 300,000 distinct CDR3 sequences, less than 30% detected once. Material for sequencing was blood. These receptors all stem from a man aged 35 to 55 with Graves' hyperthyroidism that later progressed to Graves' ophthalmopathy.

Many counts were recorded for this clonotype. The chain uses TRBV30 and TRBJ1-5, with 7 bases identical to TRBD1. The germline V gene has CDR1 GTSNPN and CDR2 SVGIG (reference sequence). Trimming at V came to 2 bases and at J to 5 bases, leaving 15 bases not matched to a gene. This CDR3 comprises 17 residues. For the CDR3, the DNA is TGTGCCTGGAGTCCCCCAGTGACAGGGCCCCCCGATCAGCCCCAGCATTTT. It is translated as CAWSPPVTGPPDQPQHF. The full variable domain, its missing parts supplied by reference TRBV30 and TRBJ1-5, is SQTIHQWPATLVQPVGSPLSLECTVEGTSNPNLYWYRQAAGRGLQLLFYSVGIGQISSEVPQNLSASRPQDRQFILSSKKLLLSDSGFYLCAWSPPVTGPPDQPQHFGDGTRLSIL.

CDR3 nucleotide sequence: TGTGCCAGCAGTTACTCTAGTTCCCCGGGCCTTACCTACGAGCAGTACTTC. It codes for CASSYSSSPGLTYEQYF. The gene calls are TRBV6-5 and TRBJ2-7; D remains unclear. The V end lost 0 bases, the J end lost 2 bases, and 17 bases lay between the germline ends. This CDR3 is 17 amino acids long. Germline values: CDR1 MNHEY, CDR2 SVGAGI.